This TCR beta chain came from a study of shared clonotypes between healthy human individuals. Germline-derived CDR1 and CDR2 are SEHNR and FQNEAQ (reference sequence). This CDR3 spans 16 amino acids. With 7 bases removed from V and 6 bases from J, the gap between germline ends came to 21 bases. Libraries were prepared by immunoSEQ multiplex PCR; TCRdb keeps only in-frame clonotypes and omits some of them. There are some 470,000 clones in the sample; about three quarters occur only once, and 10% to 15% lies in the top ten. The sample consisted of PBMCs. J is TRBJ1-4 and V is TRBV7-9, with D uncertain. The TCR was taken from a woman in her thirties or forties in good health. Some clones in this sample may be carry-over from other donors' samples. CDR3 region: CASNPRRNAGDEKLFF. In nucleotides, the CDR3 is TGTGCCAGCAACCCGAGGAGGAACGCCGGGGATGAAAAACTGTTTTTT.